The entry below describes one T cell receptor beta chain. The data are from a study of blood T cell repertoires in COVID-19. The CDR3 runs 14 residues. The germline CDR1 and CDR2 sequences are LNHDA and SQIVND (reference sequence). The V and J ends lost 5 bases and 1 base respectively, with 11 bases between them. The method was immunoSEQ multiplex PCR; TCRdb's version includes in-frame clones alone and lacks a portion of them. The data show 120,000 or so clones, around 81% seen once. The TCR comes from a man aged 25-45 years with COVID-19, enrolled during active disease. The sequencing sample was made of peripheral blood. The chain carries TRBV19 and TRBJ1-1, with D hard to call. The CDR3 loop reads CASSWGGKNTEAFF. The CDR3 DNA reads as TGTGCCAGTAGTTGGGGAGGGAAGAACACTGAAGCTTTCTTT.